A selection of T cell receptor beta chains follows, all from one sample in a study of beta chain features in type 1 diabetes. Measured with immunoSEQ multiplex PCR; TCRdb has only the in-frame clones, and not every one. The table shows some 150,000 clones, with more than 10% occurring only once. Input material: central memory CD4+ T cells from blood. These receptors were collected from a man aged 18 to 35 with type 1 diabetes. CDR3s include the opening cysteine and the closing phenylalanine or tryptophan. D genes are given only for firm matches. A row's size may be missing; if present it is once, few, many or a size class.

CDR3	DNA	D	J	V	size
CASSRPGPHNEQFF	TGCGCCAGCAGCCGCCCCGGGCCACACAATGAGCAGTTCTTC	-	TRBJ2-1	TRBV4-1	-
CASSSTGTKSYNEQFF	TGTGCCAGCAGTTCGACCGGGACCAAATCCTACAATGAGCAGTTCTTC	-	TRBJ2-1	TRBV6-5	-
CASSPQGWLADTDTQYF	TGTGCCAGCTCACCCCAGGGGTGGCTAGCGGACACAGATACGCAGTATTTT	-	TRBJ2-3	TRBV18	few
CASVLSGVTSYEQYF	TGTGCCAGCGTGCTTTCGGGGGTAACATCGTACGAGCAGTACTTC	-	TRBJ2-7	TRBV2	few
CASSVQGDNEQFF	TGCGCCAGCAGCGTACAGGGGGACAATGAGCAGTTCTTC	TRBD1	TRBJ2-1	TRBV5-1	-
CAWGGQGASSGIQYF	TGTGCCTGGGGTGGACAGGGGGCGTCTTCTGGCATTCAGTACTTC	TRBD1	TRBJ2-4	TRBV30	-
CAWSGGRLAGPFSGANVLTF	TGTGCCTGGAGTGGCGGACGACTAGCGGGGCCATTCTCTGGGGCCAACGTCCTGACTTTC	TRBD2	TRBJ2-6	TRBV30	few
CASSYRRGYTF	TGTGCCAGCAGTTATAGGAGGGGCTACACCTTC	-	TRBJ1-2	TRBV28	-
CASSPGQGRYYGYTF	TGCGCCAGCAGCCCGGGACAGGGGAGGTACTATGGCTACACCTTC	TRBD1	TRBJ1-2	TRBV4-1	-
CASSSGVPGKREQFF	TGTGCCAGCAGTTCAGGGGTCCCCGGTAAGCGGGAGCAGTTCTTC	-	TRBJ2-1	TRBV6-6	few
CASTEGANTEAFF	TGTGCCAGCACAGAGGGAGCGAACACTGAAGCTTTCTTT	-	TRBJ1-1	TRBV6-1	-
CASSNRDNYGYTF	TGTGCCAGCAGTAACAGGGACAACTATGGCTACACCTTC	-	TRBJ1-2	TRBV6-1	few
CSVEEDDGREAFF	TGCAGCGTTGAAGAGGACGACGGCCGTGAAGCTTTCTTT	-	TRBJ1-1	TRBV29-1	-
CASGQGGYGYTF	TGTGCCTCCGGACAGGGAGGCTATGGCTACACCTTC	TRBD1	TRBJ1-2	TRBV30	-
CASILTGGLYTQYF	TGTGCCAGCATCCTGACAGGGGGATTGTATACGCAGTATTTT	TRBD1	TRBJ2-3	TRBV13	-
CASSSTTGYEQYF	TGCGCCAGCAGTTCAACGACAGGCTACGAGCAGTACTTC	-	TRBJ2-7	TRBV10-1	-
CASTDRAGANVLTF	TGTGCCAGCACAGACAGGGCTGGGGCCAACGTCCTGACTTTC	TRBD1	TRBJ2-6	TRBV25-1	-
CAWSVLVAGEQYF	TGTGCCTGGAGTGTCCTAGTCGCGGGGGAGCAGTACTTC	-	TRBJ2-7	TRBV30	-
CAWSPQGDQPQHF	TGTGCCTGGAGTCCACAGGGGGATCAGCCCCAGCATTTT	TRBD1	TRBJ1-5	TRBV30	few
CASSVQPGEKLFF	TGTGCCAGCAGTGTACAGCCCGGGGAAAAACTGTTTTTT	-	TRBJ1-4	TRBV2	few
CASSRTGSSGANVLTF	TGTGCCAGCAGCCGGACAGGGTCCTCTGGGGCCAACGTCCTGACTTTC	TRBD1	TRBJ2-6	TRBV9	many
CAGNRLNTEAFF	TGTGCCGGAAACAGACTGAACACTGAAGCTTTCTTT	-	TRBJ1-1	TRBV30	-
CASSPGPSSGEQYF	TGTGCCAGCAGTCCCGGGCCAAGTAGTGGCGAGCAGTACTTC	-	TRBJ2-7	TRBV11-2	few
CASSRAPGGTEAFF	TGCGCCAGCAGTCGCGCCCCGGGAGGCACTGAAGCTTTCTTT	-	TRBJ1-1	TRBV23-1	-
CASSLGGGREQYF	TGTGCCAGCAGCTTAGGGGGCGGACGCGAGCAGTACTTC	-	TRBJ2-7	TRBV11-2	few
CASSRVGDSYEQYF	TGTGCCAGCAGTCGGGTGGGGGACTCCTACGAGCAGTACTTC	-	TRBJ2-7	TRBV16	few
CASRSVGTEAFF	TGTGCCAGCAGAAGTGTGGGGACTGAAGCTTTCTTT	-	TRBJ1-1	TRBV27	few
CASSPGSHQETQYF	TGCGCCAGCAGCCCAGGGTCCCACCAAGAGACCCAGTACTTC	-	TRBJ2-5	TRBV5-1	-
CASSQEGHRGYEQYF	TGTGCCAGCAGCCAAGAGGGCCACCGAGGCTACGAGCAGTACTTC	-	TRBJ2-7	TRBV14	-
CASSFLDRGGYEQYF	TGTGCCAGCAGTTTCCTAGACAGGGGGGGCTACGAGCAGTACTTC	TRBD1	TRBJ2-7	TRBV27	-
CATSRQRGGVTDTQYF	TGTGCCACCAGCAGACAGCGGGGGGGCGTCACAGATACGCAGTATTTT	TRBD2	TRBJ2-3	TRBV15	-
CASSQRSRDTGELFF	TGTGCCAGCAGCCAAAGGAGTCGGGACACCGGGGAGCTGTTTTTT	-	TRBJ2-2	TRBV4-2	-
CASSLVDAGSGANVLTF	TGCGCCAGCAGCTTGGTGGACGCCGGCTCTGGGGCCAACGTCCTGACTTTC	-	TRBJ2-6	TRBV5-1	many
CASSLGPDNEQFF	TGTGCCAGCAGCTTAGGCCCGGACAATGAGCAGTTCTTC	-	TRBJ2-1	TRBV7-6	few
CASSPRGGDYGYTF	TGTGCCAGCAGTCCCCGGGGGGGAGACTATGGCTACACCTTC	-	TRBJ1-2	TRBV27	-
CASSPPGGNEQYF	TGTGCCAGCTCACCACCGGGAGGGAACGAGCAGTACTTC	TRBD2	TRBJ2-7	TRBV18	few
CAWTFGGGADEQFF	TGTGCCTGGACGTTTGGCGGGGGGGCGGATGAGCAGTTCTTC	TRBD2	TRBJ2-1	TRBV30	-
CASSLGTYEQYF	TGTGCCAGCAGTTTAGGAACCTACGAGCAGTACTTC	-	TRBJ2-7	TRBV27	-
CASSFQGPNQPQHF	TGTGCCAGCAGCTTCCAGGGGCCAAATCAGCCCCAGCATTTT	-	TRBJ1-5	TRBV5-4	-
CASTGKGVMNYGYTF	TGTGCCAGCACAGGGAAAGGCGTTATGAACTATGGCTACACCTTC	-	TRBJ1-2	TRBV6-6	few
CAWSVYTEAFF	TGTGCCTGGAGTGTGTATACTGAAGCTTTCTTT	-	TRBJ1-1	TRBV30	few
CASSPKFGILYEQYF	TGTGCCAGTAGCCCGAAATTTGGGATACTCTACGAGCAGTACTTC	-	TRBJ2-7	TRBV19	few
CASSDSGAGHSPLHF	TGTGCCAGCAGTGACTCAGGGGCGGGACATTCACCCCTCCACTTT	-	TRBJ1-6	TRBV27	few
CASSPRPILNTEAFF	TGTGCCAGCAGTCCCAGACCGATTCTGAACACTGAAGCTTTCTTT	-	TRBJ1-1	TRBV6-5	-
CASSGGGPSDTQYF	TGTGCCAGCAGTGGCGGGGGCCCCTCAGATACGCAGTATTTT	-	TRBJ2-3	TRBV6-1	-
CASSFGQPQETQYF	TGTGCCAGCAGCTTTGGGCAGCCCCAAGAGACCCAGTACTTC	-	TRBJ2-5	TRBV7-9	-
CAWARDSSYEQYF	TGTGCCTGGGCAAGGGACTCTTCCTACGAGCAGTACTTC	-	TRBJ2-7	TRBV30	-
CASSRQGGSVAFF	TGCGCCAGCAGCCGTCAAGGGGGGTCGGTGGCTTTCTTT	-	TRBJ1-1	TRBV4-1	-
CASSQQIGAGELFF	TGTGCCAGCAGTCAACAGATAGGGGCCGGGGAGCTGTTTTTT	-	TRBJ2-2	TRBV2	few
CSVEGTVNTEAFF	TGCAGCGTTGAAGGGACGGTGAACACTGAAGCTTTCTTT	-	TRBJ1-1	TRBV29-1	-